The rows below give T cell receptor beta chains drawn from one sample of a study of blood T cells in healthy people across ages. MiXCR, applied by TCRdb to the 5' RACE reads, yields one record per CDR3 protein. The data show roughly 900,000 distinct CDR3 sequences, approximately 49% seen once. The sequenced sample consisted of blood. The receptors here all came from a man aged 30-40 years in good health. Both conserved end residues are part of each CDR3. D genes are given only for firm matches. A clone size is listed for some rows: how often the clone was seen (once, few, many), or a class if it is expanded.

D: -; V: TRBV3-1; J: TRBJ2-4; size: few; CDR3: CASSPNRGGNIQYF; DNA: TGTGCCAGCAGCCCGAACCGTGGTGGAAACATTCAGTACTTC
D: -; V: TRBV28; J: TRBJ2-7; size: -; CDR3: CASSPQQGYEQYF; DNA: TGTGCCAGCAGTCCACAACAGGGATACGAGCAGTACTTC
D: TRBD1; V: TRBV20-1; J: TRBJ1-6; size: once; CDR3: CSARDRGTGQSPLHF; DNA: TGCAGTGCTAGAGACCGAGGGACAGGCCAATCACCCCTCCACTTT
D: TRBD2; V: TRBV15; J: TRBJ2-1; size: -; CDR3: CATSMGLDGSNEQFF; DNA: TGTGCCACCAGCATGGGACTAGACGGTAGTAATGAGCAGTTCTTC
D: -; V: TRBV3-1; J: TRBJ2-7; size: few; CDR3: CASSQDRQGPYYEQYF; DNA: TGTGCCAGCAGCCAAGACCGGCAGGGACCATATTACGAGCAGTACTTC
D: -; V: TRBV29-1; J: TRBJ1-2; size: -; CDR3: CSVAQGGALNYGYTF; DNA: TGCAGCGTTGCCCAAGGGGGGGCGCTTAACTATGGCTACACCTTC
D: -; V: TRBV4-1; J: TRBJ2-7; size: few; CDR3: CASSQSAGAYEQYF; DNA: TGCGCCAGCAGCCAATCGGCCGGGGCCTACGAGCAGTACTTC
D: TRBD2; V: TRBV7-8; J: TRBJ2-3; size: -; CDR3: CASSWTSGDRDTQYF; DNA: TGTGCCAGCAGCTGGACTAGCGGGGATCGAGATACGCAGTATTTT
D: TRBD2; V: TRBV28; J: TRBJ2-4; size: -; CDR3: CASRSSGVAKNIQYF; DNA: TGTGCCAGCAGGAGTAGCGGGGTAGCCAAAAACATTCAGTACTTC
D: -; V: TRBV28; J: TRBJ1-2; size: -; CDR3: CASSRPGLLSPYGYTF; DNA: TGTGCCAGCAGTCGCCCGGGATTACTTTCCCCCTATGGCTACACCTTC
D: TRBD2; V: TRBV3-1; J: TRBJ2-7; size: -; CDR3: CASSQETSGRYEQYF; DNA: TGTGCCAGCAGCCAAGAGACTAGCGGGAGGTACGAGCAGTACTTC
D: -; V: TRBV4-2; J: TRBJ2-1; size: many; CDR3: CASSQDLGGASEQFF; DNA: TGTGCCAGCAGCCAAGATCTTGGCGGGGCCAGTGAGCAGTTCTTC
D: -; V: TRBV4-1; J: TRBJ2-2; size: -; CDR3: CASSQEQQITGELFF; DNA: TGCGCCAGCAGCCAAGAGCAACAGATCACCGGGGAGCTGTTTTTT
D: -; V: TRBV4-1; J: TRBJ1-5; size: -; CDR3: CASSRGEESNQPQHF; DNA: TGCGCCAGCAGCCGCGGGGAGGAGAGCAATCAGCCCCAGCATTTT
D: -; V: TRBV30; J: TRBJ1-2; size: -; CDR3: CAWTLGRGPYGYTF; DNA: TGTGCCTGGACCTTGGGCCGCGGCCCCTATGGCTACACCTTC
D: TRBD1; V: TRBV20-1; J: TRBJ1-1; size: -; CDR3: CSAHRGALNTEAFF; DNA: TGCAGTGCTCACAGGGGGGCCCTGAACACTGAAGCTTTCTTT
D: TRBD1; V: TRBV5-5; J: TRBJ1-2; size: -; CDR3: CASSPLATGVAGYTF; DNA: TGTGCCAGCAGCCCGCTAGCAACAGGGGTCGCGGGCTACACCTTC
D: -; V: TRBV6-6; J: TRBJ2-3; size: few; CDR3: CASNQGGGGYTDTQYF; DNA: TGTGCCAGCAACCAAGGGGGCGGGGGGTACACAGATACGCAGTATTTT
D: -; V: TRBV18; J: TRBJ2-1; size: -; CDR3: CASSPIVGNEQFF; DNA: TGTGCCAGCTCACCGATCGTCGGCAATGAGCAGTTCTTC
D: -; V: TRBV12-3/TRBV12-4; J: TRBJ2-1; size: -; CDR3: CASLESSYNEQFF; DNA: TGTGCCAGCTTAGAGAGCTCCTACAATGAGCAGTTCTTC